A single sample gave rise to the 26 T cell receptor beta chains below, sequenced in a study of blood T cell repertoires in COVID-19. Produced via immunoSEQ multiplex PCR; TCRdb's table is partial and in-frame only. The profile covers 310,000 or so clones, with 70% to 90% appearing a single time and over 2% taken by the ten largest. Sequencing input: peripheral blood. The source of these receptors is a woman in her twenties or thirties who had recovered from COVID-19.

The gene calls are TRBV18 and TRBJ1-4, with TRBD1 as a possible D gene (5 bases). Germline V CDR1 and CDR2: KGHSH, LQKENI. The CDR3 length is 13 residues. The germline V and J ends were trimmed by 8 bases and 4 bases, with 11 bases remaining between them. The CDR3 region has the DNA TGTGCCAGCCTGGAGGGGATTAATGAAAAACTGTTTTTT. It specifies CASLEGINEKLFF.

The gene calls are TRBV2 and TRBJ2-7; TRBD2 agrees at 9 bases. Trimming took 9 bases from V and 5 from J; bases not matched to a gene: 5. This CDR3 has 12 amino acids. From germline, CDR1 is SNHLY and CDR2 FYNNEI. For the CDR3, the DNA is TGTGCCAGTAGGGTAGCGGGAGACGAGCAGTACTTC. The encoded protein is CASRVAGDEQYF. The variable domain in full, with the rest retrieved from reference TRBV2 and TRBJ2-7, is EPEVTQTPSHQVTQMGQEVILRCVPISNHLYFYWYRQILGQKVEFLVSFYNNEISEKSEIFDDQFSVERPDGSNFTLKIRSTKLEDSAMYFCASRVAGDEQYFGPGTRLTVT.

V is TRBV4-2 and J is TRBJ2-1; maybe TRBD2 (7 bases). CDR1 is LGHNA and CDR2 is YNFKEQ in the germline V gene. V shed 5 bases and J shed 7 bases, with 15 bases lying between them. CDR3 size: 14 residues. DNA for the CDR3: TGTGCCAGCAGCTTCAGCGGGACACCGAATGAGCAGTTCTTC. It is translated as CASSFSGTPNEQFF.

About this clone: Other DNA variants within this sample encode the same CDR3. The DNA for the CDR3 is TGTGCCAGTAGTATCGGGAGAAATCAGCCCCAGCATTTT. Amino acids: CASSIGRNQPQHF. This rearrangement joins TRBV19 to TRBJ1-5, with D hard to call. Germline CDR1 reads LNHDA; CDR2 reads SQIVND (reference sequence). Trimming left V 3 bases short and J 4 bases short, with 7 bases between. This CDR3 region has 13 residues.

This clone has just one count. The rearrangement links TRBV5-1 to TRBJ2-5; 8 bases are shared with TRBD1. CDR1 is SGHRS and CDR2 is YFSETQ in the germline V gene. Trimming at V came to 4 bases and at J to 4 bases, leaving 15 bases not matched to a gene. There are 17 residues in the CDR3. The CDR3 coding sequence is TGCGCCAGCAGCGGGCCCGGACAGGGCCGGACCAGAGAGACCCAGTACTTC. The encoded protein is CASSGPGQGRTRETQYF.

This rearrangement joins TRBV7-2 to TRBJ2-7, with D hard to call. The V and J ends lost 1 base and 2 bases respectively, with 6 bases between them. The CDR3 has 13 residues. Germline assignment: CDR1 SGHTA and CDR2 FQGNSA. The chain's CDR3 is CASSLVPAYEQYF. DNA for the CDR3: TGTGCCAGCAGCTTAGTTCCCGCCTACGAGCAGTACTTC.

This clone was seen a handful of times. The gene calls are TRBV24-1 and TRBJ1-5, with 7 bases aligning to TRBD1. The V gene's germline CDR1 is KGHDR and CDR2 SFDVKD. CDR3 size: 14 residues. With 7 bases clipped from V and 5 bases from J, the junction kept 7 bases outside the gene matches. CDR3 nucleotide sequence: TGTGCCACCAGCGGGACAGCCGTGGATCAGCCCCAGCATTTT. Translated: CATSGTAVDQPQHF.

This clone was detected only once. For the CDR3, the DNA is TGTGCCAGCAGCTTAATGGGGACTAGCGGGAGCTATGAGCAGTTCTTC. The encoded protein is CASSLMGTSGSYEQFF. J is TRBJ2-1 and V is TRBV7-3, with 14 bases aligning to TRBD2. The germline CDR1 and CDR2 sequences are SGHTA and FQGTGA. This CDR3 is 16 amino acids long. The V segment lost 1 base and the J segment 8 bases; nucleotides outside the gene matches: 4.

This rearrangement joins TRBV25-1 to TRBJ2-1; the match to TRBD2 covers 15 bases. CDR1 is MGHDK and CDR2 is SYGVNS in the germline V gene. Trimming cost V 1 base and J 7 bases; bases outside gene matches: 2. The CDR3 is made up of 16 amino acids. CDR3 sequence reads: CASSESGTSGGNEQFF. The CDR3 region has the DNA TGTGCCAGCAGTGAATCGGGGACTAGCGGGGGGAATGAGCAGTTCTTC.

The chain joins TRBV9 to TRBJ1-6; perhaps TRBD1 as D (5 bases). V was cut by 2 bases and J by 6 bases, with 12 bases left in between. This CDR3 region has 15 residues. Per germline, CDR1 SGDLS and CDR2 YYNGEE. The CDR3 here is CASSVGTTANSPLHF. CDR3 bases: TGTGCCAGCAGCGTGGGCACGACAGCTAATTCACCCCTCCACTTT.

The chain couples TRBV10-1 to TRBJ2-2; 8 bases fit TRBD1. CDR1 and CDR2 (germline): WNHNN, SYGVQD (reference sequence). J gave up 5 bases and V 5 bases, and 7 bases lay outside the gene matches. There are 15 residues in the CDR3. This CDR3 is CASSKGTGATGELFF. CDR3 nucleotide sequence: TGCGCCAGCAGTAAGGGGACAGGAGCGACCGGGGAGCTGTTTTTT.

This clone was observed a handful of times. This chain connects TRBV19 to TRBJ2-2; D perhaps matches TRBD1 (5 bases). From germline, CDR1 is LNHDA and CDR2 SQIVND (reference sequence). V shed 6 bases and J shed 5 bases, with 16 bases lying between them. The CDR3 totals 15 residues. The CDR3 bases are TGTGCCAGTAGCTCGCGCGACAGTTCGACCGGGGAGCTGTTTTTT. This codes for CASSSRDSSTGELFF.

This chain connects TRBV19 to TRBJ2-7, with 7 bases fitting TRBD1. The CDR3 is made up of 14 amino acids. CDR1 is LNHDA, CDR2 SQIVND, per germline (reference sequence). With 5 bases clipped from V and 3 bases from J, the junction kept 7 bases outside the gene matches. CDR3 DNA: TGTGCCAGTAGTCCCTGGGACAGAAACTACGAGCAGTACTTC. Protein sequence: CASSPWDRNYEQYF.

The chain employs TRBV3-1 (or the pseudogene TRBV3-2) and TRBJ1-6; D is undetermined. The V end lost 4 bases, the J end lost 6 bases, and 4 bases lay between the germline ends. In germline, CDR1 is LGHDT, CDR2 YNNKEL (reference sequence). This CDR3 is 12 amino acids long. CDR3 residues: CASSPGNSPLHF. CDR3 coding DNA: TGTGCCAGCAGCCCCGGTAATTCACCCCTCCACTTT.

CDR3 sequence reads: CASSPTGGEGKLGQYF. In DNA, the CDR3 is TGTGCCAGCAGCCCCACAGGGGGCGAAGGGAAACTGGGGCAGTACTTC. J is TRBJ2-7 and V is TRBV27; 9 bases map to TRBD1. The germline CDR1 and CDR2 sequences are MNHEY and SMNVEV (reference sequence). The CDR3 is 16 residues long. The V gene end was trimmed by 6 bases and the J gene end by 9 bases; junction bases not matched to a gene: 18.

The chain couples TRBV7-2 to TRBJ1-5; a possible D gene is TRBD1 (6 bases). V dropped 1 base and J dropped 6 bases, with 16 bases sitting between them. CDR3 length: 16 residues. In germline, CDR1 is SGHTA, CDR2 FQGNSA. The CDR3 reads CASSLVIGGAGQPQHF. CDR3 DNA sequence: TGTGCCAGCAGCTTAGTAATCGGGGGGGCCGGTCAGCCCCAGCATTTT.

This chain joins TRBV10-3 and TRBJ2-2; D might be TRBD2 (6 bases). The CDR3 has 14 amino acids. V lost 8 bases to trimming and J lost 0 bases, with 10 bases between them. Germline CDR1 is ENHRY and CDR2 is SYGVKD. The CDR3 region has the DNA TGTGCCATCTCGGGGACTCCGAACACCGGGGAGCTGTTTTTT. Its protein is CAISGTPNTGELFF.

This clone was seen a few times. The rearrangement uses TRBV19 and TRBJ2-3, with 10 bases lining up with TRBD2. V was pared by 7 bases and J by 6 bases, with 7 bases of the junction left unmatched. Germline CDR1 LNHDA, CDR2 SQIVND (reference sequence). The CDR3 covers 14 residues. The CDR3 region is CASTPTSGSDTQYF. DNA of the CDR3: TGTGCCAGTACCCCGACTAGCGGGTCGGATACGCAGTATTTT.

The chain has TRBV15 and TRBJ1-1, with D possibly being TRBD1 (5 bases). Germline CDR1 reads LNHNV; CDR2 reads YYDKDF (reference sequence). The CDR3 is 16 residues long. The V end was cut by 0 bases, the J end by 4 bases, with 15 bases between. The chain's CDR3 is CATSREEPWGGTEAFF. CDR3 bases: TGTGCCACCAGCAGAGAGGAACCTTGGGGGGGCACTGAAGCTTTCTTT.

V gene TRBV6-5 combines with J gene TRBJ1-2; D call uncertain. With 9 bases removed from V and 8 bases from J, the gap between germline ends came to 13 bases. This CDR3 spans 11 amino acids. Per germline, CDR1 MNHEY and CDR2 SVGAGI. The CDR3 DNA sequence: TGTGCCAGTAGAGGGAACCTCGGCTACACCTTC. Amino acid sequence: CASRGNLGYTF.

J is TRBJ1-5 and V is TRBV7-2; no clear D. This CDR3 has 15 amino acids. V lost 0 bases, J lost 7 bases, and 13 bases lay in between. Germline values: CDR1 SGHTA, CDR2 FQGNSA. Written as DNA, the CDR3 is TGTGCCAGCAGCTTAGCGCCGGGAATAGGGCAGCCCCAGCATTTT. It translates to CASSLAPGIGQPQHF.

This clone was seen just once. V and J are TRBV11-2 and TRBJ2-7; D is perhaps TRBD1 (5 bases). Germline V lookup: CDR1 SGHAT, CDR2 FQNNGV. The CDR3 runs to 16 residues. With 5 bases removed from V and 0 bases from J, the gap between germline ends came to 17 bases. CDR3 in DNA: TGTGCCAGCAGCCCGTGGCCCAGACAGAGCTCCTACGAGCAGTACTTC. It yields the protein CASSPWPRQSSYEQYF. The entire variable domain, with the rest obtained from reference TRBV11-2 and TRBJ2-7, is as follows: EAGVAQSPRYKIIEKRQSVAFWCNPISGHATLYWYQQILGQGPKLLIQFQNNGVVDDSQLPKDRFSAERLKGVDSTLKIQPAKLEDSAVYLCASSPWPRQSSYEQYFGPGTRLTVT.

In this sample, this clone turned up once. The chain uses TRBV2 and TRBJ1-1; D is uncertain. V dropped 3 bases and J dropped 6 bases, with 14 bases sitting between them. The CDR3 covers 14 residues. CDR1 and CDR2 from the germline V gene are SNHLY and FYNNEI. The CDR3 nucleotides read TGTGCCAGCAGTGAGGGAGGGCGTCCCTCTGAAGCTTTCTTT. Amino acids: CASSEGGRPSEAFF.

Only one count was recorded for this clone. The rearrangement joins TRBV7-2 to TRBJ2-1, with D possibly matching TRBD2 (6 bases). V was cut by 5 bases and J by 0 bases, with 14 bases left in between. CDR1 is SGHTA, CDR2 FQGNSA, per germline. The CDR3 has 16 amino acids. In DNA, the CDR3 is TGTGCCAGCAGCATAAACCGGGGGAGCTCCTACAATGAGCAGTTCTTC. This codes for CASSINRGSSYNEQFF. The whole variable domain, remainder taken from reference TRBV7-2 and TRBJ2-1, is GAGVSQSPSNKVTEKGKDVELRCDPISGHTALYWYRQSLGQGLEFLIYFQGNSAPDKSGLPSDRFSAERTGGSVSTLTIQRTQQEDSAVYLCASSINRGSSYNEQFFGPGTRLTVL.

About this clone: This same CDR3 is encoded by further DNA sequences in the sample. Here the CDR3 reads CASRGGGTGIGYTF. Here the CDR3 DNA reads TGTGCCAGCCGGGGGGGCGGGACAGGGATCGGCTACACCTTC. The J gene is TRBJ1-2, the V gene TRBV2, with 9 bases aligning to TRBD1. After removal of 8 bases from V and 8 bases from J, the junction contained 12 bases not matched to a gene. This CDR3 has 14 residues. CDR1 is SNHLY and CDR2 is FYNNEI in the germline V gene. Looking up the rest from reference TRBV2 and TRBJ1-2 gives the full variable domain: EPEVTQTPSHQVTQMGQEVILRCVPISNHLYFYWYRQILGQKVEFLVSFYNNEISEKSEIFDDQFSVERPDGSNFTLKIRSTKLEDSAMYFCASRGGGTGIGYTFGSGTRLTVV.

This chain joins TRBV27 and TRBJ2-7; D may be TRBD2 (5 bases). V lost 7 bases, J lost 4 bases, and 11 bases lay in between. This CDR3 spans 12 amino acids. Germline lookup yields CDR1 MNHEY and CDR2 SMNVEV (reference sequence). Here the CDR3 reads CASTGSKYEQYF. Here the CDR3 DNA reads TGTGCCAGCACTGGGAGCAAATACGAGCAGTACTTC.